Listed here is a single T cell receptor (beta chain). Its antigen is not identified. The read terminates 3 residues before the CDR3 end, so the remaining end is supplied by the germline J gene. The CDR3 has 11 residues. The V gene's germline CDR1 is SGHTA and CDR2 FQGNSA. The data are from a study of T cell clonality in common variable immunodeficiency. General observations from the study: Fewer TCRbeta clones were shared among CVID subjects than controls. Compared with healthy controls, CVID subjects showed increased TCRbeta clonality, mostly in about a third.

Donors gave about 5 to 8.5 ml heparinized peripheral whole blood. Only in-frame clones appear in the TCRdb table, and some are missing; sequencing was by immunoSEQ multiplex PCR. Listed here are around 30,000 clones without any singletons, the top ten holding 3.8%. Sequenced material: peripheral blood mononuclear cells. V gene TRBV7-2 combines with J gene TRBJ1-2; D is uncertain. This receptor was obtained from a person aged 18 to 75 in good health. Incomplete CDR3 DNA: TGTGCCAGCAGCTCTCGCTACGAA. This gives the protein CASSSRYE. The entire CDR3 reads CASSSRYEYTF. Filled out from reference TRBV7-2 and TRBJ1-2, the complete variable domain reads GAGVSQSPSNKVTEKGKDVELRCDPISGHTALYWYRQSLGQGLEFLIYFQGNSAPDKSGLPSDRFSAERTGGSVSTLTIQRTQQEDSAVYLCASSSRYEYTFGSGTRLTVV.